Listed below are T cell receptor beta chains from one sample, sequenced in a study of T cell responses to AZD1222 COVID-19 vaccine. Data came from immunoSEQ multiplex PCR; TCRdb stores just in-frame clones and leaves some out. The data contain roughly 150,000 clones, more than 90% of them singletons. The sample in question was peripheral blood, obtained 28 days after the second AZD1222 dose. The receptors originated from an adult who received the AZD1222 COVID-19 vaccine. The CDR3 runs from the conserved cysteine through the conserved F or W. Fields, in order: clone size, D gene, V gene, J gene, CDR3 protein, CDR3 DNA. The D gene is left open where the match is weak. Rows may omit the clone size; those that give it use once, few, many or a size class.

NA	TRBD2	TRBV10-3	TRBJ2-7	CATSGGQGSSYEQYF	TGTGCCACCTCGGGGGGGCAGGGGAGCTCCTACGAGCAGTACTTC
NA	TRBD1	TRBV2	TRBJ1-1	CARFRDRETEAFF	TGTGCCAGGTTCAGGGACAGGGAGACTGAAGCTTTCTTT
NA	NA	TRBV14	TRBJ1-2	CASSPEDRYGYTF	TGTGCCAGCAGCCCCGAGGACCGCTATGGCTACACCTTC
NA	NA	TRBV28	TRBJ1-2	CASSPIMADYGYTF	TGTGCCAGCAGCCCAATTATGGCCGACTATGGCTACACCTTC
once	NA	TRBV2	TRBJ1-1	CASTRGRDTEAFF	TGTGCCAGCACCCGGGGGAGGGACACTGAAGCTTTCTTT
NA	TRBD2	TRBV5-1	TRBJ2-1	CASSGRAGGLDEQFF	TGCGCCAGCAGCGGAAGAGCGGGGGGGCTCGATGAGCAGTTCTTC
NA	NA	TRBV9	TRBJ1-3	CASNARGVGNTIYF	TGTGCCAGCAACGCGAGAGGGGTTGGAAACACCATATATTTT
NA	NA	TRBV19	TRBJ1-2	CASSIEQGARGYTF	TGTGCCAGTAGTATAGAGCAAGGGGCACGCGGCTACACCTTC
NA	NA	TRBV29-1	TRBJ1-3	CSAQRGTGNTIYF	TGCAGCGCCCAGCGGGGAACTGGAAACACCATATATTTT
NA	NA	TRBV4-1	TRBJ2-3	CASSPLTSLRTDTQYF	TGCGCCAGCTCCCCCTTAACTAGCTTGCGCACAGATACGCAGTATTTT
NA	TRBD1	TRBV27	TRBJ2-1	CASLRQGSEQFF	TGTGCCAGCCTCCGACAGGGCAGTGAGCAGTTCTTC
NA	NA	TRBV5-4	TRBJ1-4	CASSLWGDPNEKLFF	TGTGCCAGCAGCCTTTGGGGGGACCCTAATGAAAAACTGTTTTTT
NA	NA	TRBV6-5	TRBJ1-1	CASSQMGRSTEAFF	TGTGCCAGCAGTCAAATGGGCCGCAGCACTGAAGCTTTCTTT
NA	NA	TRBV20-1	TRBJ1-2	CSARLSYGYTF	TGCAGTGCTCGACTCTCCTACGGCTACACCTTC